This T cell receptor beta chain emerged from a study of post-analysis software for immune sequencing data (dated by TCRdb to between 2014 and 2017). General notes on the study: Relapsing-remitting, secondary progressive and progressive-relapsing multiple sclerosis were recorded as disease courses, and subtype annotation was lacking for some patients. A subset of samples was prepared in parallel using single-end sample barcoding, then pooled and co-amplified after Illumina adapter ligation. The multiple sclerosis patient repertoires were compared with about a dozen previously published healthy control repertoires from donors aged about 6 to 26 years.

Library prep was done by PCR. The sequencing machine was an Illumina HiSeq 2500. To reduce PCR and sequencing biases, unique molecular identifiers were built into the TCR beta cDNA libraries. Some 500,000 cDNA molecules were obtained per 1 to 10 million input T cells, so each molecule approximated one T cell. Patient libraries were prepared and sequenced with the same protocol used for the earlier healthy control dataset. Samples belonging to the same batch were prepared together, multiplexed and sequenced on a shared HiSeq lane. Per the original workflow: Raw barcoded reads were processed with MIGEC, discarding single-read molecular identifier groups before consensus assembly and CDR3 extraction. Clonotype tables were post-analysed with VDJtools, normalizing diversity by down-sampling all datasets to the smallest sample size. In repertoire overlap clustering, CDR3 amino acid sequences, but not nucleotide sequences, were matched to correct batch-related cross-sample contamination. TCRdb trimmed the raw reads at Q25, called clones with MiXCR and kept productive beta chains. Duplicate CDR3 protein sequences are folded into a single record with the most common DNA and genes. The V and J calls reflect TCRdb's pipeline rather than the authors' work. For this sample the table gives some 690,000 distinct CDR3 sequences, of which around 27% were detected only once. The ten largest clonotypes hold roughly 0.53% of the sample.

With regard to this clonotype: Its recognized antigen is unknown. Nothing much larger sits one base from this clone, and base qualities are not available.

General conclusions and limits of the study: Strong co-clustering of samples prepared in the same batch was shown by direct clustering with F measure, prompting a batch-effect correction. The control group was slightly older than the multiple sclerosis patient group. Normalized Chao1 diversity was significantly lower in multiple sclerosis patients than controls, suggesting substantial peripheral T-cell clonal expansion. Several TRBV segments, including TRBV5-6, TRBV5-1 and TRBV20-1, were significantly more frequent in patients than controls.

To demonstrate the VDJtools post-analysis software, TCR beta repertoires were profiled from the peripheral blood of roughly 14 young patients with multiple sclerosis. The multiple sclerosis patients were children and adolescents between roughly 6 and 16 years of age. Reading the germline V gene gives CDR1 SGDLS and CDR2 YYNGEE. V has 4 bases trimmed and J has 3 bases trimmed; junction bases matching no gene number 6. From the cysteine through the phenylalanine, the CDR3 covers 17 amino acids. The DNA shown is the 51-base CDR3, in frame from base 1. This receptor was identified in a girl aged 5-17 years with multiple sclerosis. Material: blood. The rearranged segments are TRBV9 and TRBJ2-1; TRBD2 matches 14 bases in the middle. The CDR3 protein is CASSIRLAGGHYNEQFF. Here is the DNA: TGTGCCAGCAGCATCCGACTAGCGGGGGGGCACTACAATGAGCAGTTCTTC.